This TCR beta chain was retrieved from a study of T cell responses to AZD1222 COVID-19 vaccine. Findings and limits, study-wide: In all cases, repertoires were sampled only after the peak T cell response. A mostly white British donor set with more females was recruited, and clonal diversity was possibly underestimated. Spike-specific TCR breadth and depth grew following two AZD1222 doses.

This clone was counted a few times. Its target is not known. The table came from immunoSEQ multiplex PCR; TCRdb's copy has only in-frame clones and leaves some out. Of some 110,000 clones in the sample, around 84% were seen once. This sample comprised peripheral blood, obtained 28 days after the second AZD1222 dose. The source is an adult who received the AZD1222 COVID-19 vaccine.

This CDR3 reads CASSYGPLTGHGYTF. The CDR3 DNA is TGTGCCAGCAGTTACGGCCCCCTGACAGGGCACGGCTACACCTTC. The chain couples TRBV6-5 to TRBJ1-2; the match to TRBD1 covers 7 bases. The CDR3 sequence is 15 residues long. V trimming: 2 bases; J trimming: 8 bases; junction bases outside the gene matches: 11. Germline CDR1 and CDR2: MNHEY and SVGAGI.